These 29 T cell receptor beta chains were sequenced from one sample in a study of T cell responses to AZD1222 COVID-19 vaccine. Some clones are missing from TCRdb's copy, which holds only in-frame ones; the method was immunoSEQ multiplex PCR. This table holds roughly 170,000 clones, over 75% found once. Sequenced material: peripheral blood, taken on day 0 of AZD1222 vaccination. Every receptor here comes from an adult in good health.

The rearrangement joins TRBV9 to TRBJ2-2, with 7 bases lining up with TRBD2. The CDR3 has 17 amino acids. CDR1 and CDR2 from the germline V gene are SGDLS and YYNGEE. V lost 3 bases, J lost 0 bases, and 8 bases stayed unmatched. For the CDR3, the DNA is TGTGCCAGCAGCGACCCTGGTCGGGGGGCGAACACCGGGGAGCTGTTTTTT. As protein: CASSDPGRGANTGELFF. Full variable domain (rest looked up from reference TRBV9 and TRBJ2-2): DSGVTQTPKHLITATGQRVTLRCSPRSGDLSVYWYQQSLDQGLQFLIQYYNGEERAKGNILERFSAQQFPDLHSELNLSSLELGDSALYFCASSDPGRGANTGELFFGEGSRLTVL.

This chain uses TRBV19 with TRBJ1-5, with a weak D call TRBD1 (5 bases). The germline V gene has CDR1 LNHDA and CDR2 SQIVND (reference sequence). The CDR3 is made up of 14 amino acids. Deletions cut 5 bases from V and 4 bases from J, with 12 bases between. The CDR3 sequence is CASSDSGWNQPQHF. The CDR3 DNA reads TGTGCCAGTAGTGACTCAGGGTGGAATCAGCCCCAGCATTTT.

Comment on this clone: The same CDR3 is also encoded by other DNA sequences in this sample. The V gene is TRBV7-9, the J gene TRBJ1-5; D remains unclear. V dropped 3 bases and J dropped 6 bases, with 9 bases sitting between them. The V gene's germline CDR1 is SEHNR and CDR2 FQNEAQ (reference sequence). This CDR3 is built from 13 residues. CDR3: CASSLGSGQPQHF. The CDR3 nucleotides read TGTGCCAGCAGCTTGGGATCAGGTCAGCCCCAGCATTTT.

The chain links TRBV7-9 to TRBJ1-1, with TRBD1 identical over 7 bases. Per germline, CDR1 SEHNR and CDR2 FQNEAQ (reference sequence). This CDR3 region has 15 residues. V dropped 5 bases and J dropped 2; count of bases not matched to a gene: 8. CDR3 residues: CASSPGEGANTEAFF. CDR3 bases: TGTGCCAGCAGCCCCGGGGAGGGGGCTAACACTGAAGCTTTCTTT. Variable domain in full (rest from reference TRBV7-9 and TRBJ1-1): DTGVSQNPRHKITKRGQNVTFRCDPISEHNRLYWYRQTLGQGPEFLTYFQNEAQLEKSRLLSDRFSAERPKGSFSTLEIQRTEQGDSAMYLCASSPGEGANTEAFFGQGTRLTVV.

A remark on this clone: The sample holds other DNA sequences that translate to the same CDR3. The chain joins TRBV6-5 to TRBJ2-7, with D possibly being TRBD2 (6 bases). V was pared by 6 bases and J by 4 bases, with 10 bases between. Germline V lookup: CDR1 MNHEY, CDR2 SVGAGI. The CDR3 sequence is 12 residues long. The CDR3 nucleotides read TGTGCCAGCAGCCGTGGGGGGTACGAGCAGTACTTC. This codes for CASSRGGYEQYF.

The chain uses TRBV15 and TRBJ1-3, with TRBD1 matching over 7 bases. J was trimmed by 4 bases and V by 3 bases; bases with no gene match: 6. Germline assignment: CDR1 LNHNV and CDR2 YYDKDF (reference sequence). The CDR3 is 15 amino acids. CDR3 region: CATSSDRAAGNTIYF. The CDR3 DNA is TGTGCCACCAGCAGCGACAGGGCCGCCGGAAACACCATATATTTT.

The chain recombines TRBV6-5 with TRBJ2-3; D is unresolved. V was cut by 7 bases and J by 1 base, with 3 bases left in between. This CDR3 spans 11 amino acids. From germline, CDR1 is MNHEY and CDR2 SVGAGI. The CDR3 region is CASMGTDTQYF. The DNA for the CDR3 is TGTGCCAGCATGGGCACAGATACGCAGTATTTT.

V gene TRBV6-2 or TRBV6-3 combines with J gene TRBJ1-1; TRBD1 might be the D (5 bases). Germline V gene data show CDR1 as MNHEY and CDR2 as SVGEGT. Trimming took off 0 bases at V and 4 bases at J, with 15 bases between the two ends. This CDR3 contains 16 residues. The CDR3 region has the DNA TGTGCCAGCAGTTACTCCTACAGGAGGGAGAGCACTGAAGCTTTCTTT. Its protein is CASSYSYRRESTEAFF.

This chain links TRBV5-4 with TRBJ2-2; 10 bases match TRBD2. Germline CDR1 reads SGHNT; CDR2 reads YYREEE (reference sequence). The junction had 7 bases not matched to a gene; V was cut back by 4 bases and J by 1 base. This CDR3 has 17 residues. The CDR3 nucleotides are TGTGCCAGCAGCCGCGCCCCTAGCGGGGGGAACACCGGGGAGCTGTTTTTT. It yields the protein CASSRAPSGGNTGELFF.

The chain employs TRBV24-1 and TRBJ1-4; 9 bases agree with TRBD1. There are 15 residues in the CDR3. Per the germline V gene, CDR1 is KGHDR and CDR2 is SFDVKD. V dropped 9 bases and J dropped 1; count of bases not matched to a gene: 5. The CDR3 DNA reads as TGTGCCACCCCCGACAGGGGGGAAACTAATGAAAAACTGTTTTTT. It is translated as CATPDRGETNEKLFF.

V gene TRBV6-4 combines with J gene TRBJ2-2; 9 bases agree with TRBD1. CDR3 length: 15 residues. After removal of 6 bases from V and 6 bases from J, the junction contained 8 bases not matched to a gene. From germline, CDR1 is MRHNA and CDR2 SNTAGT. The CDR3 here is CASSGQGRGAGELFF. The CDR3 region has the DNA TGTGCCAGCAGCGGACAGGGGAGGGGAGCCGGGGAGCTGTTTTTT.

The chain has TRBV7-2 and TRBJ1-2; perhaps TRBD1 as D (5 bases). From germline, CDR1 is SGHTA and CDR2 FQGNSA. This CDR3 is built from 14 residues. The ends were cut back, 9 bases at V and 2 bases at J, with 16 bases in the middle. DNA for the CDR3: TGTGCCAGTGGGGCGGGAAGGGAGAACTATGGCTACACCTTC. It yields the protein CASGAGRENYGYTF.

The count of this clone is one. The rearrangement uses TRBV10-3 and TRBJ1-2; D is unclear. CDR3 size: 11 residues. V gave up 2 bases and J gave up 6 bases, with 4 bases separating them. Germline V gene data show CDR1 as ENHRY and CDR2 as SYGVKD. The CDR3 protein is CAISELDGYTF. CDR3 bases: TGTGCCATCAGTGAGCTCGATGGCTACACCTTC.

V and J are TRBV11-3 and TRBJ2-2, with TRBD1 matching over 9 bases. Trimming at V came to 5 bases and at J to 0 bases, leaving 4 bases not matched to a gene. Germline CDR1 and CDR2: SGHNT and YENEEA. The CDR3 extends over 16 amino acids. The CDR3 protein is CASSPGDRANTGELFF. The CDR3 DNA is TGTGCCAGCAGCCCGGGGGACAGGGCGAACACCGGGGAGCTGTTTTTT. Combining the CDR3 with reference TRBV11-3 and TRBJ2-2 gives the whole variable domain EAGVVQSPRYKIIEKKQPVAFWCNPISGHNTLYWYLQNLGQGPELLIRYENEEAVDDSQLPKDRFSAERLKGVDSTLKIQPAELGDSAVYLCASSPGDRANTGELFFGEGSRLTVL.

The chain employs TRBV9 and TRBJ1-3; D possibly corresponds to TRBD1 (5 bases). V was pared by 4 bases and J by 7 bases, with 21 bases between. In germline, CDR1 is SGDLS, CDR2 YYNGEE. This CDR3 contains 16 residues. The CDR3 nucleotides read TGTGCCAGCAGCATAACGCCCTCGGGGGATCGGAACACCATATATTTT. Encoded protein: CASSITPSGDRNTIYF.

The rearrangement links TRBV5-1 to TRBJ2-1; no reliable D call. The CDR3 runs to 15 residues. Trimming shortened V by 2 bases and J by 6 bases, and 15 bases separated the two germline ends. Germline CDR1 and CDR2: SGHRS and YFSETQ. Here the CDR3 DNA reads TGCGCCAGCAGCTTTAGAGACGGGTCGCTCAATGAGCAGTTCTTC. Translating gives CASSFRDGSLNEQFF. The full variable domain, rest sourced from reference TRBV5-1 and TRBJ2-1, is KAGVTQTPRYLIKTRGQQVTLSCSPISGHRSVSWYQQTPGQGLQFLFEYFSETQRNKGNFPGRFSGRQFSNSRSEMNVSTLELGDSALYLCASSFRDGSLNEQFFGPGTRLTVL.

The chain uses TRBV12-3 or TRBV12-4 and TRBJ1-2; D gene uncertain. Deletions cut 0 bases from V and 4 bases from J, with 3 bases between. This CDR3 has 12 amino acids. CDR3 residues: CASSLAPYGYTF. CDR3 DNA: TGTGCCAGCAGTTTAGCTCCCTATGGCTACACCTTC.

This chain connects TRBV7-2 to TRBJ2-7; 7 nucleotides line up with TRBD2. CDR3 size: 15 residues. V was pared by 2 bases and J by 4 bases, with 8 bases of the junction left unmatched. The germline gives CDR1 SGHTA, CDR2 FQGNSA. CDR3 region: CASSLNRERGYEQYF. Written as DNA, the CDR3 is TGTGCCAGCAGCTTAAATCGGGAGCGGGGTTACGAGCAGTACTTC.

The genes are TRBV5-8 and TRBJ2-3, with unresolved D. CDR1 is SGHTS, CDR2 YDEGEE, per germline. The V end lost 0 bases, the J end lost 0 bases, and 8 bases lay between the germline ends. The CDR3 covers 15 residues. For the CDR3, the DNA is TGTGCCAGCAGCTTGGGTCCATCTAGCACAGATACGCAGTATTTT. Its protein is CASSLGPSSTDTQYF.

This chain uses TRBV5-5 with TRBJ2-3; D unresolved. CDR3 size: 14 residues. CDR1 SGHKS and CDR2 YYEKEE come from the germline V gene (reference sequence). V was cut by 0 bases and J by 6 bases, with 11 bases left in between. CDR3 sequence: CASSLDPLGDTQYF. The CDR3 DNA sequence: TGTGCCAGCAGCTTGGACCCCCTGGGGGATACGCAGTATTTT. Full variable domain (remainder filled in from reference TRBV5-5 and TRBJ2-3): DAGVTQSPTHLIKTRGQQVTLRCSPISGHKSVSWYQQVLGQGPQFIFQYYEKEERGRGNFPDRFSARQFPNYSSELNVNALLLGDSALYLCASSLDPLGDTQYFGPGTRLTVL.

The chain employs TRBV27 and TRBJ1-2; no clear D gene. This CDR3 has 17 residues. Looked up from germline, CDR1 is MNHEY and CDR2 is SMNVEV (reference sequence). Trimming pared 5 bases from V and 2 bases from J, leaving 21 bases between. CDR3: CASSLTTRGGQNYGYTF. The DNA of the CDR3 is TGTGCCAGCAGTCTAACCACCCGGGGAGGGCAGAACTATGGCTACACCTTC.

The chain uses TRBV7-2 and TRBJ1-3, with D maybe TRBD1 (5 bases). Trimming left V 1 base short and J 2 bases short, with 9 bases between. The CDR3 is 15 residues long. In germline, CDR1 is SGHTA, CDR2 FQGNSA. The CDR3 DNA follows: TGTGCCAGCAGCTTAGAAGGGGTAGCTGGAAACACCATATATTTT. Protein sequence: CASSLEGVAGNTIYF.

The genes are TRBV19 and TRBJ2-2; 7 nucleotides line up with TRBD1. The J segment lost 1 base and the V segment lost 7 bases, leaving 3 bases of the junction unmatched. The germline V gene has CDR1 LNHDA and CDR2 SQIVND (reference sequence). This CDR3 is built from 14 residues. The CDR3 region has the DNA TGTGCCAGTACCGGGACAGAGAACACCGGGGAGCTGTTTTTT. Its protein product is CASTGTENTGELFF.

This chain links TRBV7-2 with TRBJ1-6; D not resolved. This CDR3 has 14 residues. The germline CDR1 and CDR2 sequences are SGHTA and FQGNSA. V lost 3 bases and J 6 bases, leaving 9 bases between the germline ends. The CDR3 region is CASSLNSVNSPLHF. The DNA for the CDR3 is TGTGCCAGCAGCTTGAACAGCGTTAATTCACCCCTCCACTTT.

The chain is built from TRBV7-9 and TRBJ1-5, with 7 bases identical to TRBD1. The ends lost 5 bases at V and 6 bases at J; junction bases unmatched: 7. CDR1 is SEHNR, CDR2 FQNEAQ, per germline (reference sequence). The CDR3 is 14 residues long. CDR3 DNA: TGTGCCAGCAGCCCCGACAGGGTTGCTCAGCCCCAGCATTTT. Amino acid sequence: CASSPDRVAQPQHF.

The rearrangement uses TRBV20-1 and TRBJ2-7; D call uncertain. V gave up 6 bases and J gave up 3 bases, with 9 bases separating them. The germline gives CDR1 DFQATT, CDR2 SNEGSKA (reference sequence). The CDR3 runs 11 residues. In DNA form, the CDR3 reads TGCAGTGCGGACGACCTCTACGAGCAGTACTTC. It specifies CSADDLYEQYF.

This chain links TRBV12-3 or TRBV12-4 with TRBJ2-5; D might be TRBD1 or TRBD2, each matching 6 bases. The V gene lost 3 bases and the J gene lost 4 bases, with 9 bases spanning the gap. This CDR3 contains 13 residues. CDR3 region: CASSLGGSETQYF. The CDR3 coding sequence is TGTGCCAGCAGTTTGGGGGGCTCAGAGACCCAGTACTTC.

The V gene is TRBV7-2, the J gene TRBJ1-3, with D possibly being TRBD1 (6 bases). Trimming took 3 bases from V and 0 from J, leaving 9 bases between them. CDR1 SGHTA and CDR2 FQGNSA come from the germline V gene. The CDR3 is 15 amino acids. The CDR3 here is CASSLAGASGNTIYF. For the CDR3, the DNA is TGTGCCAGCAGCTTGGCAGGGGCCTCTGGAAACACCATATATTTT.

This chain uses TRBV12-5 with TRBJ1-1; possible D gene TRBD1, 6 bases. The V end was cut by 5 bases, the J end by 8 bases, with 12 bases between. CDR1 LGHNT and CDR2 FRNRAP come from the germline V gene. The CDR3 covers 12 residues. The CDR3 sequence: CASGRGTFEAFF. In nucleotides, the CDR3 is TGTGCTAGTGGTAGGGGGACCTTCGAAGCTTTCTTT.